The 27 T cell receptor beta chains in this list originate from one sample, sequenced in a study of CD8 T cells in Susac syndrome. An input of about 0.45 to 1 ug of RNA was subjected to reverse transcription using random hexamers. TCRdb reprocessed the immunoSEQ multiplex PCR reads via MiXCR and lists one record per CDR3 protein. The table shows approximately 100,000 distinct CDR3 sequences, with approximately 90% occurring only once. The material sequenced was CD8+ T cells from PBMCs. These receptors were taken from a human donor in good health.

The rearrangement joins TRBV6-5 to TRBJ1-1; D unresolved. Looked up from germline, CDR1 is MNHEY and CDR2 is SVGAGI. This CDR3 has 13 amino acids. The V end lost 5 bases, the J end lost 5 bases, and 12 bases lay between the germline ends. In DNA form, the CDR3 reads TGTGCCAGCAGTCCCCTCAGTTTTACTGAAGCTTTCTTT. It yields the protein CASSPLSFTEAFF.

The gene calls are TRBV29-1 and TRBJ1-2; 7 nucleotides agree with TRBD1. CDR1 SQVTM and CDR2 ANQGSEA come from the germline V gene. With 0 bases clipped from V and 1 base from J, the junction kept 8 bases outside the gene matches. The CDR3 totals 16 residues. The DNA for the CDR3 is TGCAGCGTTGAAGAAGTCCGGGACAGACGTAACTATGGCTACACCTTC. Translation gives CSVEEVRDRRNYGYTF.

The rearrangement links TRBV19 to TRBJ2-2; 9 nucleotides line up with TRBD1. This CDR3 has 18 amino acids. Germline assignment: CDR1 LNHDA and CDR2 SQIVND (reference sequence). Trimming cost V 1 base and J 6 bases; bases outside gene matches: 12. DNA of the CDR3: TGTGCCAGTAGTATAGCTGGACAGGGGCGAATTTTCTCCGGGGAGCTGTTTTTT. Translated, it gives CASSIAGQGRIFSGELFF. The complete variable domain, with remaining parts taken from reference TRBV19 and TRBJ2-2, reads DGGITQSPKYLFRKEGQNVTLSCEQNLNHDAMYWYRQDPGQGLRLIYYSQIVNDFQKGDIAEGYSVSREKKESFPLTVTSAQKNPTAFYLCASSIAGQGRIFSGELFFGEGSRLTVL.

J is TRBJ2-3 and V is TRBV6-2 or TRBV6-3, with D possibly TRBD1 on 6 matching bases. CDR1 and CDR2 (germline): MNHEY, SVGEGT. The CDR3 extends over 15 amino acids. V shed 7 bases and J shed 0 bases, with 14 bases lying between them. CDR3 loop: CASNPDRTSTDTQYF. The CDR3 DNA reads TGTGCCAGCAACCCCGACAGGACTAGCACAGATACGCAGTATTTT.

The rearrangement links TRBV23-1 to TRBJ1-5; tentative D call: TRBD1 (5 bases). TRBV23-1 falls under the ORF class, with uncertain function. The V and J ends lost 10 bases and 3 bases respectively, with 10 bases between them. CDR3 length: 12 residues. The CDR3 nucleotides are TGCGCCACCAGGGTATTCAATCAGCCCCAGCATTTT. Amino acids: CATRVFNQPQHF.

The chain combines TRBV5-1 with TRBJ2-3; 9 positions agree with TRBD2. Per the germline V gene, CDR1 is SGHRS and CDR2 is YFSETQ. With V trimmed by 2 bases and J by 1 base, 14 bases remained unmatched. The length of the CDR3 is 19 residues. CDR3 bases: TGCGCCAGCAGCTTTCCGCTAGCGGGACGCTCCTTAGGCACAGATACGCAGTATTTT. Translating it yields CASSFPLAGRSLGTDTQYF.

This sequence joins TRBV6-5 and TRBJ2-7; 11 nucleotides line up with TRBD2. Germline V gene sequence: CDR1 MNHEY, CDR2 SVGAGI. The trim removed 2 bases at V and 5 bases at J, leaving 8 bases unmatched. This CDR3 is 16 amino acids long. Here the CDR3 DNA reads TGTGCCAGCAGTTACAGGGCTAGCGGGAGGTACGACGAGCAGTACTTC. Translated: CASSYRASGRYDEQYF.

This chain joins TRBV15 and TRBJ2-7; D call uncertain. The V end was cut by 3 bases, the J end by 3 bases, with 9 bases between. CDR1 is LNHNV and CDR2 is YYDKDF in the germline V gene (reference sequence). This CDR3 is 13 amino acids long. The CDR3 nucleotides read TGTGCCACCAGCAGGGGTACAGTCTACGAGCAGTACTTC. It translates to CATSRGTVYEQYF.

This clonotype came up a few times. The chain employs TRBV27 and TRBJ1-5; D is uncertain. Deletions cut 4 bases from V and 4 bases from J, with 8 bases between. CDR1 and CDR2 (germline): MNHEY, SMNVEV (reference sequence). The CDR3 consists of 13 residues. CDR3: CASSWMGNQPQHF. The CDR3 bases are TGTGCCAGCAGTTGGATGGGGAATCAGCCCCAGCATTTT.

The chain combines TRBV29-1 with TRBJ1-2; D is unresolved. The CDR3 has 12 residues. Germline loops: CDR1 SQVTM, CDR2 ANQGSEA. The V end was cut by 4 bases, the J end by 5 bases, with 11 bases between. The CDR3 bases are TGCAGCGTTGCAGGCTCTCGGTATGGCTACACCTTC. Its translation: CSVAGSRYGYTF. Variable domain in full (rest from reference TRBV29-1 and TRBJ1-2): SAVISQKPSRDICQRGTSLTIQCQVDSQVTMMFWYRQQPGQSLTLIATANQGSEATYESGFVIDKFPISRPNLTFSTLTVSNMSPEDSSIYLCSVAGSRYGYTFGSGTRLTVV.

CDR3 protein: CATVRGKNYGYTF. DNA for the CDR3: TGTGCCACCGTACGGGGCAAAAACTATGGCTACACCTTC. The rearrangement joins TRBV12-3 or TRBV12-4 to TRBJ1-2, with a weak D call TRBD1 (5 bases). Trimming stripped 10 bases from V and 2 bases from J, with 14 bases between. The CDR3 extends over 13 amino acids.

V gene TRBV6-2 or TRBV6-3 combines with J gene TRBJ1-1, with D perhaps TRBD1 (5 bases). Trimming took off 1 base at V and 1 base at J, with 7 bases between the two ends. Germline CDR1 is MNHEY and CDR2 is SVGEGT. This CDR3 spans 14 amino acids. The chain's CDR3 is CASSYFTGNTEAFF. The CDR3 DNA sequence: TGTGCCAGCAGTTACTTTACAGGGAACACTGAAGCTTTCTTT.

The J gene is TRBJ2-2, the V gene TRBV29-1; 8 positions match TRBD1. J lost 6 bases, V lost 2 bases, and 8 bases had no gene match. The CDR3 is 15 amino acids. The V gene's germline CDR1 is SQVTM and CDR2 ANQGSEA. The CDR3 region is CSVESAGGAAGELFF. Written as DNA, the CDR3 is TGCAGCGTTGAATCGGCAGGGGGCGCCGCCGGGGAGCTGTTTTTT.

The chain links TRBV7-2 to TRBJ1-4; no clear D. The ends were cut back, 5 bases at V and 5 bases at J, with 12 bases in the middle. From germline, CDR1 is SGHTA and CDR2 FQGNSA. This CDR3 comprises 14 residues. CDR3 in DNA: TGTGCCAGCAGCCGATCCGCCCCCAATGAAAAACTGTTTTTT. This gives the protein CASSRSAPNEKLFF.

The V call is TRBV2, the J call TRBJ2-2; no firm D call. Germline V CDR1 and CDR2: SNHLY, FYNNEI. The CDR3 has 13 amino acids. V was shortened by 7 bases and J by 1 base, with 7 bases between the two germline ends. The CDR3 DNA follows: TGTGCCAGCAATCGGCGGAACACCGGGGAGCTGTTTTTT. Translating gives CASNRRNTGELFF.

The chain joins TRBV27 to TRBJ2-7; possibly TRBD2 for D (6 bases). The length of the CDR3 is 13 residues. Trimming took 6 bases from V and 2 from J, leaving 11 bases between them. CDR1 is MNHEY and CDR2 is SMNVEV in the germline V gene (reference sequence). Here the CDR3 DNA reads TGTGCCAGCAGATTCCGGGGGACCTACGAGCAGTACTTC. This encodes CASRFRGTYEQYF.

This clonotype is a singleton in its sample. The rearrangement uses TRBV30 and TRBJ2-1; D is possibly TRBD1 or TRBD2 (6 bases each). The CDR3 has 11 amino acids. Trimming removed 8 bases from V and 7 bases from J, with 12 bases in between. Per the germline V gene, CDR1 is GTSNPN and CDR2 is SVGIG (reference sequence). CDR3 coding DNA: TGTGCCACGGGGGCGGGGAATGAGCAGTTCTTC. As protein: CATGAGNEQFF.

The V gene is TRBV11-1, the J gene TRBJ1-1; D may be TRBD1 (5 bases). V was pared by 3 bases and J by 4 bases, with 9 bases between. Germline V gene lookup returns CDR1 SGHAT and CDR2 FQDESV (reference sequence). The CDR3 sequence is 13 residues long. CDR3 residues: CASSFQGPTEAFF. As DNA, the CDR3 is TGTGCCAGCAGCTTTCAGGGCCCCACTGAAGCTTTCTTT.

The chain links TRBV7-7 to TRBJ2-5; D possibly corresponds to TRBD2 (5 bases). V lost 3 bases and J 5 bases, leaving 13 bases between the germline ends. The CDR3 runs to 14 residues. Germline assignment: CDR1 SSHAT and CDR2 FNYEAQ (reference sequence). The CDR3 is CASSLMGSAETQYF. CDR3 nucleotide sequence: TGTGCCAGCAGCTTGATGGGGAGCGCGGAGACCCAGTACTTC.

The rearrangement uses TRBV6-2 or TRBV6-3 and TRBJ2-2, with D perhaps TRBD2 (6 bases). CDR1 and CDR2 (germline): MNHEY, SVGEGT. V was shortened by 4 bases and J by 4 bases, with 13 bases between the two germline ends. The CDR3 consists of 15 residues. Here the CDR3 DNA reads TGTGCCAGCAGTTCGCGGGGTTCGAGCACCGGGGAGCTGTTTTTT. Translation: CASSSRGSSTGELFF.

The chain joins TRBV7-6 to TRBJ1-1; TRBD1 matches at 9 bases. Per the germline V gene, CDR1 is SGHVS and CDR2 is FNYEAQ. There are 14 residues in the CDR3. J gave up 5 bases and V 5 bases, and 6 bases lay outside the gene matches. CDR3 sequence reads: CASSNHRGHTEAFF. In DNA form, the CDR3 reads TGTGCCAGCAGCAACCACAGGGGGCATACTGAAGCTTTCTTT.

The rearrangement uses TRBV7-3 and TRBJ2-3; TRBD2 matches 14 bases. Germline CDR1 and CDR2: SGHTA and FQGTGA. This CDR3 contains 16 residues. V shed 8 bases, J shed 5 bases, and the junction held 9 bases outside the gene matches. In DNA form, the CDR3 reads TGTGCCAGCTCAACGGGACTAGCGGGAGAACAAGATACGCAGTATTTT. Protein sequence: CASSTGLAGEQDTQYF. Full variable domain (rest looked up from reference TRBV7-3 and TRBJ2-3): GAGVSQTPSNKVTEKGKYVELRCDPISGHTALYWYRQSLGQGPEFLIYFQGTGAADDSGLPNDRFFAVRPEGSVSTLKIQRTERGDSAVYLCASSTGLAGEQDTQYFGPGTRLTVL.

The V gene is TRBV20-1, the J gene TRBJ2-1; TRBD1 aligns across 7 bases. V gave up 5 bases and J gave up 10 bases; unmatched junction bases: 2. CDR3 length: 10 residues. The V gene's germline CDR1 is DFQATT and CDR2 SNEGSKA (reference sequence). CDR3 bases: TGCAGTGCTCCAGGGGGAGAGCAGTTCTTC. Translation: CSAPGGEQFF.

This clonotype occurred once. V usage is TRBV18 and J usage is TRBJ1-5; the match to TRBD1 covers 7 bases. The V and J ends lost 6 bases and 0 bases, in that order; junction bases with no gene match: 8. The CDR3 has 16 residues. The V gene's germline CDR1 is KGHSH and CDR2 LQKENI. CDR3 in amino acids: CASSPSGQHSNQPQHF. The CDR3 DNA is TGTGCCAGCTCTCCCTCGGGACAGCATAGCAATCAGCCCCAGCATTTT.

V usage is TRBV19 and J usage is TRBJ1-5; the match to TRBD1 covers 7 bases. CDR1 is LNHDA, CDR2 SQIVND, per germline (reference sequence). Trimming removed 6 bases from V and 3 bases from J; junction bases left unmatched: 5. There are 14 residues in the CDR3. The CDR3 DNA reads as TGTGCCAGTAGCCCGACAGGGCTCAATCAGCCCCAGCATTTT. It encodes CASSPTGLNQPQHF.

The rearrangement uses TRBV6-5 and TRBJ2-1, with TRBD1 matching 7 bases. V dropped 1 base and J dropped 5; count of bases not matched to a gene: 2. Germline V gene data show CDR1 as MNHEY and CDR2 as SVGAGI. This CDR3 comprises 14 residues. Written as DNA, the CDR3 is TGTGCCAGCAGTTACTTCGGACAGGACAATGAGCAGTTCTTC. This translates into CASSYFGQDNEQFF.

This clonotype is a singleton in its sample. The chain combines TRBV9 with TRBJ2-2, with 8 bases fitting TRBD2. The V and J ends lost 0 bases and 5 bases, in that order; junction bases with no gene match: 6. Germline assignment: CDR1 SGDLS and CDR2 YYNGEE. The CDR3 has 16 residues. The CDR3 reads CASSVAGGHETGELFF. As DNA, the CDR3 is TGTGCCAGCAGCGTAGCGGGGGGGCACGAGACCGGGGAGCTGTTTTTT.